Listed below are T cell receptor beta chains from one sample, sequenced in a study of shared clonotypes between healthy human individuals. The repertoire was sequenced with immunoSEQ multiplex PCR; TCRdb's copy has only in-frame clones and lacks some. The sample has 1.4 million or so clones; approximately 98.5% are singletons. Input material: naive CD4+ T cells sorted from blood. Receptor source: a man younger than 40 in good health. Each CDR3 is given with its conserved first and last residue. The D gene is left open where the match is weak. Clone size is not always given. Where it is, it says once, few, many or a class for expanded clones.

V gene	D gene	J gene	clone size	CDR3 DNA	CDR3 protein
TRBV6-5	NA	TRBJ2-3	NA	TGTGCCAGCAGTTACACCTTGGGCCTAGGTACGCAGTATTTT	CASSYTLGLGTQYF
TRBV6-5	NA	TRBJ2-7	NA	TGTGCCAGCAGTTACGAGGGTAGATCCTACGAGCAGTACTTC	CASSYEGRSYEQYF
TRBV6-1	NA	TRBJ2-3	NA	TGTGCCAGCAGTGAGACCTACGCAGATACGCAGTATTTT	CASSETYADTQYF
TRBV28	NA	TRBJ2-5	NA	TGTGCCAGCAGTTTGTTTCAGCTTCAAGAGACCCAGTACTTC	CASSLFQLQETQYF
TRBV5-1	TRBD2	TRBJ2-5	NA	TGCGCCAGCAGCTTGTCGCTAGCGGGAGGTGAGACCCAGTACTTC	CASSLSLAGGETQYF
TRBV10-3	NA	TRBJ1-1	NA	TGTGCCATCAGTGAGTCGGTTGGGGGCCCGAGCAAAGAGGCTTTCTTT	CAISESVGGPSKEAFF
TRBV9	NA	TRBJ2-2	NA	TGTGCCAGCAGCGTCGCTGACTGGGCGAACACCGGGGAGCTGTTTTTT	CASSVADWANTGELFF
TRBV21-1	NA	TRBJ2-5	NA	TGTGCCAGCAGCACCCACCAAAAGTGGGAGACCCAGTACTTC	CASSTHQKWETQYF
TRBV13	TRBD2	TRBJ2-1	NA	TGTGCCAGCAGCTTAGGAGCGGGAGGGCCCTATGAGCAGTTCTTC	CASSLGAGGPYEQFF
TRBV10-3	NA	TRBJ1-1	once	TGTGCCATCAGTGAGTCCCCTGGGGGCTATGCTTTCTTT	CAISESPGGYAFF
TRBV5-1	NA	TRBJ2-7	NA	TGCGCCAGCAGCTTGGCTAGTCGGTACGAGCAGTACTTC	CASSLASRYEQYF
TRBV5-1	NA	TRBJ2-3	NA	TGCGCCAGCAGCAGAGGGGGGTTAGATACGCAGTATTTT	CASSRGGLDTQYF
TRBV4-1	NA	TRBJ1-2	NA	TGCGCCAGCAGCCAACCGGGGTCAGATCTATATGGCTACACCTTC	CASSQPGSDLYGYTF